This is a list of T cell receptor beta chains from one sample in a study of blood T cell repertoires in COVID-19. The assay was immunoSEQ multiplex PCR, and TCRdb's table has in-frame clones only and misses some. The sample carries 70,000 to 85,000 clones, roughly nine tenths recorded once. Sample: peripheral blood. The receptors originated from a human donor in a cohort sampled during active COVID-19. The CDR3 runs from the conserved cysteine through the conserved F or W.

j_call v_call cdr3_aa
TRBJ1-5 TRBV28 CASSLWVTGPNQPQHF
TRBJ2-3 TRBV28 CASSLRVGVLTDTQYF
TRBJ2-1 TRBV18 CASSPPGQDAQFF
TRBJ1-5 TRBV28 CASSRDSNNQPQHF
TRBJ2-1 TRBV18 CASSPRRSSYNEQFF
TRBJ1-1 TRBV7-3 CASSLNRDTEAFF
TRBJ2-3 TRBV7-6 CASSFDRGILAETDTQYF
TRBJ2-5 TRBV6-5 CASTRQGGETQYF
TRBJ2-5 TRBV30 CAWRGGVVETQYF
TRBJ2-1 TRBV4-3 CASSQGQGAYNEQFF
TRBJ2-7 TRBV11-2 CASSAGVEQYF
TRBJ1-5 TRBV19 CASSPTHQGEGAQHF
TRBJ2-6 TRBV4-2 CASSQDRASGANVLTF
TRBJ2-7 TRBV10-3 CAISESSTGGSYEQYF
TRBJ2-7 TRBV7-8 CASSSEGGTGGYEQYF
TRBJ2-7 TRBV7-2 CASSLATGDYEQYF
TRBJ1-1 TRBV30 CAWSTGQGVAFF
TRBJ1-3 TRBV2 CASSESQTGNTIYF
TRBJ2-3 TRBV28 CASRGTSGGTDTQYF
TRBJ2-2 TRBV29-1 CSGDRGGTGELFF
TRBJ2-1 TRBV11-2 CASSLGRVAGGVYNEQFF
TRBJ1-3 TRBV6-5 CASSPTQGVAIYF
TRBJ1-2 TRBV9 CASSGLAGGGYTF
TRBJ2-7 TRBV27 CASSPWTEGYEQYF
TRBJ2-1 TRBV30 CAWIADRIYNEQFF
TRBJ1-5 TRBV5-8 CASSLYGMVQPQHF
TRBJ2-7 TRBV7-2 CASSLAASGSTNSYEQYF
TRBJ1-6 TRBV6-5 CASSPRSSYNSPLHF
TRBJ1-6 TRBV6-5 CASSSDRVSPLHF
TRBJ2-7 TRBV6-5 CASSRSPTFEQYF
TRBJ1-1 TRBV27 CASSLSTGYTEAFF
TRBJ2-1 TRBV24-1 CATIGTSGTYNEQFF
TRBJ2-5 TRBV9 CASSSRLDQETQYF
TRBJ2-1 TRBV2 CASSVTTSGVPYNEQFF
TRBJ2-6 TRBV11-3 CASSLGGSRGANVLTF
TRBJ2-5 TRBV28 CASSPLGQGTGMKTQYF
TRBJ1-3 TRBV6-1 CASSEGPGSGNTIYF
TRBJ2-1 TRBV9 CASSPGLAGVGDEQFF
TRBJ2-7 TRBV11-2 CASSLDLGLAGGFEQYF
TRBJ2-1 TRBV18 CASSPVVAGAVHNEQFF
TRBJ2-1 TRBV3-1/TRBV3-2 CASSQAGTVYLAGNEQFF
TRBJ2-7 TRBV7-2 CASSLGGRYEQYF
TRBJ2-7 TRBV15 CATSRGTSPIRAYEQYF
TRBJ1-5 TRBV30 CAWSVRGNQPQHF
TRBJ2-3 TRBV29-1 CSVADRGSTDTQYF
TRBJ1-5 TRBV4-2 CASSQDVGQINQPQHF
TRBJ1-5 TRBV19 CASSIGDTVSSNQPQHF
TRBJ2-7 TRBV10-3 CAISGKGVEQYF
TRBJ2-7 TRBV10-3 CAISGDRAGNEQYF
TRBJ2-3 TRBV7-2 CAVRQGSTDTQYF